What follows are 12 T cell receptor beta chains derived from one specimen sequenced in a study of T cells in Graves' hyperthyroidism and ophthalmopathy. Amplified TCR beta CDR3 regions derived from RNA transcripts. RT-PCR in the first round (using the HTBI primer set) targeted the TCR CDR3. Via MiXCR, TCRdb re-called the multiplex PCR reads, giving one row per CDR3 protein. The table shows 500,000 to 700,000 distinct CDR3 sequences, with approximately 15% occurring only once. Sequenced input: blood. The origin of the receptors is a young woman with Graves' hyperthyroidism.

This clonotype has only a few counts. The chain joins TRBV2 to TRBJ1-1; possibly TRBD1 for D (6 bases). Germline values: CDR1 SNHLY, CDR2 FYNNEI. Trimming took 5 bases from V and 0 from J, leaving 16 bases between them. CDR3 length: 16 amino acids. Here the CDR3 reads CASSLQMTGMNTEAFF. The CDR3 nucleotides read TGTGCCAGCAGTTTACAAATGACAGGCATGAACACTGAAGCTTTCTTT. The entire variable domain, with the rest obtained from reference TRBV2 and TRBJ1-1, is as follows: EPEVTQTPSHQVTQMGQEVILRCVPISNHLYFYWYRQILGQKVEFLVSFYNNEISEKSEIFDDQFSVERPDGSNFTLKIRSTKLEDSAMYFCASSLQMTGMNTEAFFGQGTRLTVV.

The table lists this clonotype with a few counts. The rearrangement uses TRBV19 and TRBJ2-3, with D possibly TRBD2 on 6 matching bases. CDR1 LNHDA and CDR2 SQIVND come from the germline V gene (reference sequence). The CDR3 totals 16 residues. V was clipped by 6 bases and J by 1 base, with 17 bases between them. The CDR3 nucleotides are TGTGCCAGTAGAAGGGTGGATAGCGGACGCACAGATACGCAGTATTTT. Protein product: CASRRVDSGRTDTQYF.

The V gene is TRBV19, the J gene TRBJ1-1, with 7 positions matching TRBD1. J was trimmed by 0 bases and V by 3 bases; bases with no gene match: 4. This CDR3 region has 15 residues. From germline, CDR1 is LNHDA and CDR2 SQIVND (reference sequence). In nucleotides, the CDR3 is TGTGCCAGTAGTATGAAAACAGGGGTGAACACTGAAGCTTTCTTT. Its protein product is CASSMKTGVNTEAFF.

This clonotype occurred a few times. The J gene is TRBJ2-7, the V gene TRBV20-1, with 8 positions matching TRBD2. The CDR3 covers 12 residues. Germline V gene sequence: CDR1 DFQATT, CDR2 SNEGSKA (reference sequence). The junction had 0 bases not matched to a gene; V was cut back by 3 bases and J by 2 bases. In DNA form, the CDR3 reads TGCAGTGCTAGTAGCGGGACCTACGAGCAGTACTTC. Encoded protein: CSASSGTYEQYF.

The chain couples TRBV7-6 to TRBJ2-2, with D tentatively TRBD1 (5 bases). V gave up 5 bases and J gave up 4 bases, with 11 bases separating them. CDR1 is SGHVS and CDR2 is FNYEAQ in the germline V gene. The CDR3 length is 14 residues. CDR3 amino acids: CASSDRRGTGELFF. CDR3 bases: TGTGCCAGCAGCGATCGTAGGGGCACCGGGGAGCTGTTTTTT.

This clonotype was recorded many times. The chain carries TRBV24-1 and TRBJ2-1; D is uncertain. The length of the CDR3 is 13 residues. The germline V gene has CDR1 KGHDR and CDR2 SFDVKD. Trimming took off 4 bases at V and 4 bases at J, with 7 bases between the two ends. The CDR3 reads CATSDSGYNEQFF. CDR3 DNA sequence: TGTGCCACCAGTGACTCAGGTTACAATGAGCAGTTCTTC.

Only a few counts were recorded for this clonotype. V is TRBV3-1 and J is TRBJ1-2; 7 bases match TRBD1. The CDR3 consists of 15 residues. CDR1 is LGHDT and CDR2 is YNNKEL in the germline V gene (reference sequence). V lost 3 bases and J lost 1; bases outside the gene matches: 5. The CDR3 region is CASSQNRGRNYGYTF. CDR3 sequence (DNA): TGTGCCAGCAGCCAGAACAGGGGACGTAACTATGGCTACACCTTC.

The rearrangement joins TRBV9 to TRBJ2-3; 10 bases are shared with TRBD2. This CDR3 contains 18 residues. V trimming: 3 bases; J trimming: 3 bases; junction bases outside the gene matches: 13. Germline V lookup: CDR1 SGDLS, CDR2 YYNGEE. The CDR3 is CASSALSAGTSVTDTQYF. CDR3 DNA: TGTGCCAGCAGCGCGCTCTCTGCCGGGACTAGCGTAACAGATACGCAGTATTTT. Full variable domain (outside the CDR3, taken from reference TRBV9 and TRBJ2-3): DSGVTQTPKHLITATGQRVTLRCSPRSGDLSVYWYQQSLDQGLQFLIQYYNGEERAKGNILERFSAQQFPDLHSELNLSSLELGDSALYFCASSALSAGTSVTDTQYFGPGTRLTVL.

In its sample, this clonotype was seen many times. V gene TRBV15 combines with J gene TRBJ1-3; 8 positions match TRBD1. From germline, CDR1 is LNHNV and CDR2 YYDKDF (reference sequence). V was pared by 1 base and J by 6 bases, with 8 bases of the junction left unmatched. CDR3 length: 16 residues. CDR3 DNA: TGTGCCACCAGCAGAGGGAGGACAGGGCCACTAAACACCATATATTTT. Translation gives CATSRGRTGPLNTIYF.

This clonotype was recorded at least ten times. V is TRBV7-9 and J is TRBJ2-1, with D perhaps TRBD2 (6 bases). Looked up from germline, CDR1 is SEHNR and CDR2 is FQNEAQ (reference sequence). This CDR3 spans 15 amino acids. The V and J ends lost 5 bases and 1 base respectively, with 12 bases between them. DNA for the CDR3: TGTGCCAGCAGCGTATCTAGCGTATCCTACAATGAGCAGTTCTTC. This translates into CASSVSSVSYNEQFF.

This clonotype was counted ten times or more. The V and J genes are TRBV6-2 or TRBV6-3 and TRBJ1-5; a possible D gene is TRBD1 (5 bases). Germline CDR1 reads MNHEY; CDR2 reads SVGEGT. The V gene lost 6 bases and the J gene lost 0 bases, with 15 bases spanning the gap. This CDR3 region has 16 residues. CDR3 in amino acids: CASRGTEDGSNQPQHF. The CDR3, as DNA: TGTGCCAGCAGGGGGACGGAGGACGGTAGCAATCAGCCCCAGCATTTT.

At least ten counts were recorded for this clonotype. This chain uses TRBV18 with TRBJ2-3, with D unresolved. Germline V CDR1 and CDR2: KGHSH, LQKENI. V was pared by 6 bases and J by 4 bases, with 17 bases between. CDR3 length equals 15 residues. In nucleotides, the CDR3 is TGTGCCAGCTCGCCCCGCGATCTTCTCCCAGATACGCAGTATTTT. This encodes CASSPRDLLPDTQYF.